The 25 T cell receptor beta chains in this list originate from one sample, sequenced in a study of prognosis after radiotherapy for stage I lung cancer. CDR3 of TCR beta was amplified from genomic DNA via a two-round multiplex PCR. Primers (each specific to one TRBV or TRBJ gene) were used in first-round PCR. TCRdb reanalysed the multiplex PCR reads using MiXCR and keeps one entry per CDR3 protein. Here the sample spans 30,000 to 35,000 distinct CDR3 sequences, roughly 52% being singletons. Here the sequenced sample was PBMCs, taken before or after stereotactic body radiation therapy (not recorded which). All receptors derive from a donor aged 50 or older with non-small cell lung cancer.

As regards this clonotype: A far larger clone lies a single base away; this is likely a read error. The V call is TRBV6-5, the J call TRBJ2-1; D is tentatively TRBD1 or TRBD2 (5 bases each). Germline loops: CDR1 MNHEY, CDR2 SVGAGI. This CDR3 contains 13 residues. The CDR3 region is CASTRDAYNDQFF. The CDR3 coding sequence is TGTGCCAGCACCAGGGACGCCTACAATGATCAGTTCTTC.

This clonotype was recorded at least ten times. The V and J genes are TRBV24-1 and TRBJ1-5; D unclear. Per germline, CDR1 KGHDR and CDR2 SFDVKD. Trimming stripped 9 bases from V and 5 bases from J, with 13 bases between. The CDR3 is 13 residues long. The CDR3 region has the DNA TGTGCCACCTCTCCGGGTGGGGATCAGCCCCAGCATTTT. As protein: CATSPGGDQPQHF.

The table lists this clonotype with many counts. The chain combines TRBV30 with TRBJ2-3; the match to TRBD2 covers 14 bases. The CDR3 loop spans 16 amino acids. Unmatched junction bases numbered 3, after V lost 0 bases and J lost 4 bases. Germline CDR1 and CDR2: GTSNPN and SVGIG (reference sequence). The DNA for the CDR3 is TGTGCCTGGAGTGTAGGACTAGCGGGAGGAGCAGATACGCAGTATTTT. It specifies CAWSVGLAGGADTQYF.

As concerns this clonotype: The likely explanation is a read error, given a far larger clone one base away. The J gene is TRBJ1-2, the V gene TRBV6-4; weak D call: TRBD1 (5 bases). CDR3 length: 13 residues. Deletions cut 10 bases from V and 4 bases from J, with 16 bases between. Germline V gene data show CDR1 as MRHNA and CDR2 as SNTAGT. The CDR3 loop is CAITRDVGYGYTF. Here the CDR3 DNA reads TGTGCCATCACAAGGGACGTGGGCTATGGCTACACCTTC.

By frequency in the sample, this clonotype is medium-sized. This sequence joins TRBV20-1 and TRBJ1-2, with no clear D. Per germline, CDR1 DFQATT and CDR2 SNEGSKA (reference sequence). V was pared by 0 bases and J by 3 bases, with 14 bases between. This CDR3 is built from 15 residues. The CDR3 DNA reads as TGCAGTGCTAGAGATTCCCGCAGGACCGACTATGGCTACACCTTC. Translating gives CSARDSRRTDYGYTF.

To note about this clonotype: A much larger clone lies a single base off, so this may be a read error. The V call is TRBV10-3, the J call TRBJ1-1; no definite D call. The CDR3 extends over 13 amino acids. V lost 6 bases and J lost 7, with 15 bases in between. Germline V gives CDR1 ENHRY, CDR2 SYGVKD. The CDR3 here is CAIRSGKESEAFF. Written as DNA, the CDR3 is TGTGCCATCAGAAGCGGCAAGGAAAGTGAAGCTTTCTTT.

The sample holds one count of this clonotype. This sequence is one base from a far larger clone and is likely a read error. The CDR3 DNA follows: TGTGCCAGCAATAGCGGAGGAAGCAAAGATACGCAGTATTTT. Its translation is CASNSGGSKDTQYF. This chain connects TRBV6-8 to TRBJ2-3; maybe TRBD2 (6 bases). Germline values: CDR1 MNHGY, CDR2 SAAAGT. The CDR3 spans 14 residues.

This clonotype was observed many times. One end of the junction fails to match germline, which may point to a read error. V gene TRBV4-3 combines with J gene TRBJ2-5, with TRBD2 identical over 11 bases. The CDR3 contains 16 residues. Per the germline V gene, CDR1 is LGHNA and CDR2 is YSLEER. The CDR3 here is CASSQGVAGGQETQYF. The CDR3 DNA reads TGCGCCAGCAGTCAAGGGGTAGCGGGAGGGCAAGAGACCCAGTACTTC.

This rearrangement joins TRBV24-1 to TRBJ2-3, with TRBD1 as a possible D gene (6 bases). Per germline, CDR1 KGHDR and CDR2 SFDVKD. The CDR3 contains 16 residues. The germline V and J ends were trimmed by 4 bases and 3 bases, with 16 bases remaining between them. This CDR3 is CATSDSGHIKTDTQYF. The DNA for the CDR3 is TGTGCCACCAGTGACTCGGGACACATAAAAACAGATACGCAGTATTTT.

On this clonotype itself: This CDR3 fails to terminate in the conserved phenylalanine or tryptophan, so it likely reflects a read error. This chain connects TRBV2 to TRBJ2-7; 9 nucleotides line up with TRBD1. V lost 5 bases, J lost 2 bases, and 4 bases stayed unmatched. Germline loops: CDR1 SNHLY, CDR2 FYNNEI. The CDR3 consists of 14 residues. The CDR3 coding sequence is TGTGCCAGCAGTCCAGGACAGGGGACCTACGAGCAGTACCTC. Residues: CASSPGQGTYEQYL.

Turning to this clonotype: This is likely an artifact of a read error, given a far larger clone one base away. J is TRBJ2-1 and V is TRBV7-9, with D perhaps TRBD2 (7 bases). Germline V gene lookup returns CDR1 SEHNR and CDR2 FQNEAQ (reference sequence). CDR3 length: 16 residues. CDR3 bases: TGTGCCATCAGCTCACCTCGGGGAGGGGGGTCTAGTGAGCAGTTCTTC. It translates to CAISSPRGGGSSEQFF.

Note on this clonotype: A far larger clone is one nucleotide away, so this likely arose from a read error. J is TRBJ1-3 and V is TRBV6-4; tentatively, D is TRBD1 (5 bases). Germline V lookup: CDR1 MRHNA, CDR2 SNTAGT. Trimming cost V 5 bases and J 2 bases, with 16 bases left between them. The CDR3 has 16 residues. The chain's CDR3 is CASSYVRDTAGNTIYF. DNA of the CDR3: TGTGCCAGCAGTTACGTCAGGGATACTGCTGGAAACACCATATATTTT.

V and J are TRBV5-1 and TRBJ1-3, with a tentative D call TRBD1 (6 bases). Deletions cut 4 bases from V and 0 bases from J, with 11 bases between. Germline CDR1 SGHRS, CDR2 YFSETQ. There are 15 residues in the CDR3. The CDR3 DNA reads as TGCGCCAGCAGCCAGGACAGATTCTCTGGAAACACCATATATTTT. Residues: CASSQDRFSGNTIYF.

The table lists this clonotype with a count of one. A read error may produce the germline difference seen at one junction end. This sequence joins TRBV5-1 and TRBJ2-7, with 10 bases fitting TRBD1. This CDR3 is built from 14 residues. The germline V gene has CDR1 SGHRS and CDR2 YFSETQ. The CDR3 loop reads CASILGTGAYDQYF. CDR3 bases: TGCGCCAGCATCTTAGGGACAGGGGCCTACGATCAGTACTTC.

About this clonotype: The germline gene is not matched at one end of the junction; a read error may be the cause. The V and J genes are TRBV6-2 or TRBV6-3 and TRBJ2-2; D perhaps matches TRBD2 (5 bases). CDR1 is MNHEY and CDR2 is SVGEGT in the germline V gene. This CDR3 has 15 amino acids. The CDR3 DNA sequence: TGTGCCAGCAGTTACTCTGGGATAGGCACCGGGGAGATGTTTTTT. Its translation is CASSYSGIGTGEMFF.

The J gene is TRBJ2-1, the V gene TRBV7-2; no reliable D call. CDR1 and CDR2 (germline): SGHTA, FQGNSA. Trimming shortened V by 10 bases and J by 7 bases, and 20 bases separated the two germline ends. The length of the CDR3 is 14 residues. CDR3 nucleotide sequence: TGTGCCAACAGTCCAAGGGCCCGCCGGAATGAGCAGTTCTTC. Translated: CANSPRARRNEQFF.

This clonotype came up once. The CDR3 DNA is TGCGCCAGCAGCTTGGCAGGTCTAGATAATTCACCCCTCCACTTT. Translated: CASSLAGLDNSPLHF. The chain joins TRBV5-1 to TRBJ1-6; D gene unclear. The CDR3 consists of 15 residues. CDR1 is SGHRS and CDR2 is YFSETQ in the germline V gene. Between the trimmed V and J ends, which lost 0 bases and 5 bases, there was a span of 9 bases. The whole variable domain, remainder taken from reference TRBV5-1 and TRBJ1-6, is KAGVTQTPRYLIKTRGQQVTLSCSPISGHRSVSWYQQTPGQGLQFLFEYFSETQRNKGNFPGRFSGRQFSNSRSEMNVSTLELGDSALYLCASSLAGLDNSPLHFGNGTRLTVT.

This clonotype was seen repeatedly, ten times or more. The chain joins TRBV10-3 to TRBJ2-1, with 9 bases fitting TRBD2. The V gene end was trimmed by 3 bases and the J gene end by 5 bases; junction bases not matched to a gene: 5. There are 15 residues in the CDR3. Germline lookup yields CDR1 ENHRY and CDR2 SYGVKD. CDR3 DNA sequence: TGTGCCATCAGTGACGCGGGAGGGCCAAACAATGAGCAGTTCTTC. Protein: CAISDAGGPNNEQFF.

About this clonotype: The likely explanation is a read error, given a far larger clone one base away. The rearrangement uses TRBV6-4 and TRBJ2-7, with D perhaps matching TRBD1 (6 bases). Per germline, CDR1 MRHNA and CDR2 SNTAGT. The CDR3 runs 12 residues. Trimming removed 5 bases at V and 6 bases at J, with 11 bases between. CDR3 region: CASSTGMCEQYF. The CDR3 nucleotides read TGTGCCAGCAGTACAGGGATGTGCGAGCAGTACTTC.

CDR3 in DNA: TGTGCCAGCAGCGCGACAGGGGCGGGCAATCAGCCCCAGCATTTT. Protein product: CASSATGAGNQPQHF. The gene calls are TRBV27 and TRBJ1-5; TRBD1 agrees at 8 bases. Trimming took 6 bases from V and 2 from J; bases not matched to a gene: 6. This CDR3 is built from 15 residues. CDR1 and CDR2 from the germline V gene are MNHEY and SMNVEV (reference sequence).

This chain connects TRBV4-3 to TRBJ1-2, with D possibly TRBD1 on 6 matching bases. Between the trimmed V and J ends, which lost 1 base and 6 bases, there was a span of 15 bases. Germline V lookup: CDR1 LGHNA, CDR2 YSLEER. The length of the CDR3 is 15 residues. The CDR3 bases are TGCGCCAGCAGCCAAGGATTCGGCAGGGGAGATGGCTACACCTTC. Translating it yields CASSQGFGRGDGYTF.

The chain recombines TRBV24-1 with TRBJ2-2; 11 bases match TRBD1. CDR3 size: 17 residues. Per germline, CDR1 KGHDR and CDR2 SFDVKD. Unmatched junction bases numbered 11, after V lost 1 base and J lost 11 bases. The CDR3 nucleotides read TGTGCCACCAGTGATTTCCCGGACAGGGGGCGCGGTGGTGAGCTGTTTTTT. Translated: CATSDFPDRGRGGELFF.

This clonotype was detected many times. The chain links TRBV7-3 to TRBJ2-2; D not certain. The V and J ends lost 4 bases and 6 bases respectively, with 9 bases between them. Germline V gene sequence: CDR1 SGHTA, CDR2 FQGTGA. The CDR3 totals 13 residues. CDR3 residues: CASSSGGAGELFF. CDR3 coding DNA: TGTGCCAGCAGCTCCGGTGGAGCCGGGGAGCTGTTTTTT.

V usage is TRBV5-1 and J usage is TRBJ2-1, with TRBD2 matching 7 bases. Trimming took 1 base from V and 9 from J; bases not matched to a gene: 19. Germline loops: CDR1 SGHRS, CDR2 YFSETQ. The CDR3 loop spans 18 amino acids. This CDR3 reads CASSLYRYPAGESSEQFF. The CDR3 DNA is TGCGCCAGCAGCTTGTATCGATATCCGGCGGGGGAAAGTAGTGAGCAGTTCTTC. Together with reference TRBV5-1 and TRBJ2-1, the CDR3 gives the full variable domain: KAGVTQTPRYLIKTRGQQVTLSCSPISGHRSVSWYQQTPGQGLQFLFEYFSETQRNKGNFPGRFSGRQFSNSRSEMNVSTLELGDSALYLCASSLYRYPAGESSEQFFGPGTRLTVL.

This clonotype was seen ten or more times. The chain has TRBV3-2 and TRBJ2-7; TRBD2, as called in the table, went unchecked against the DNA. TRBV3-2 is labeled a pseudogene. CDR3 length equals 20 residues. The CDR3 region has the DNA TGTGCCAGCAGCCACATTCAAGAGGATCGCCTAGCGGGAGCGACCTACGAGCAGTACTTC. Translation gives CASSHIQEDRLAGATYEQYF.